This entry features one T cell receptor beta chain sequence. CDR1 LNHDA and CDR2 SQIVND come from the germline V gene (reference sequence). Trimming at V came to 5 bases and at J to 2 bases, leaving 4 bases not matched to a gene. The CDR3 consists of 14 residues. The table came from immunoSEQ multiplex PCR; TCRdb's copy has only in-frame clones and leaves some out. The table records about 100,000 clones, 91% of them present only once. This sample is drawn from a study of blood T cell repertoires in COVID-19. This chain uses TRBV19 with TRBJ1-1, with 8 bases that match TRBD1. The source of this sequence is a man aged 45-65 years with acute or convalescent COVID-19. The sample comprised peripheral blood. CDR3 amino acids: CASSSRGHNTEAFF. The CDR3 region has the DNA TGTGCCAGTAGTTCCAGGGGGCACAACACTGAAGCTTTCTTT.